One and the same sample provided the 17 T cell receptor beta chains below, sequenced in a study of blood T cell repertoires in COVID-19. Here immunoSEQ multiplex PCR was the method, and the copy in TCRdb shows in-frame clones only, minus some. The sample lists over 250,000 clones, roughly 80% occurring once. Sequenced material: PBMCs or T cells enriched from blood (not recorded which). All receptors come from a man aged 35 to 55 who had been exposed to COVID-19.

In its sample, this clone was seen once. This chain joins TRBV6-5 and TRBJ2-3, with a weak D call TRBD2 (5 bases). The V end lost 7 bases, the J end lost 5 bases, and 7 bases lay between the germline ends. Germline values: CDR1 MNHEY, CDR2 SVGAGI. The CDR3 totals 11 residues. The CDR3, as DNA: TGTGCCAGCAAAGAGGGAGATACGCAGTATTTT. This gives the protein CASKEGDTQYF.

The CDR3 region is CASSPFEGLREKLFF. CDR3 in DNA: TGTGCCAGCAGCCCTTTTGAGGGTCTAAGGGAAAAACTGTTTTTT. The rearrangement links TRBV7-6 to TRBJ1-4; no clear D. The CDR3 is 15 residues long. Looked up from germline, CDR1 is SGHVS and CDR2 is FNYEAQ. Trimming removed 5 bases at V and 8 bases at J, with 18 bases between.

V gene TRBV23-1 combines with J gene TRBJ1-2; no firm D call. TRBV23-1 is an ORF; its function is uncertain. The CDR3 totals 18 residues. Between the trimmed V and J ends, which lost 0 bases and 1 base, there was a span of 18 bases. The CDR3 loop is CASSQSPPGSTINYGYTF. CDR3 sequence (DNA): TGCGCCAGCAGTCAATCCCCACCGGGGTCCACCATTAACTATGGCTACACCTTC.

The CDR3 nucleotides read TGTGCCAGCAGCCAAGTGGGGGCACAAGGGAAGTATGGCTACACCTTC. Its protein product is CASSQVGAQGKYGYTF. This sequence joins TRBV14 and TRBJ1-2; D perhaps matches TRBD1 (6 bases). Germline V gene data show CDR1 as SGHDN and CDR2 as FVKESK. V gave up 1 base and J gave up 5 bases, with 17 bases separating them. The CDR3 extends over 16 amino acids.

This clone was seen repeatedly, ten times or more. The V gene is TRBV5-1, the J gene TRBJ1-1, with no clear D. The germline V gene encodes CDR1 SGHRS and CDR2 YFSETQ. Trimming shortened V by 1 base and J by 0 bases, and 7 bases separated the two germline ends. CDR3 length equals 14 residues. CDR3 amino acids: CASSLPGMNTEAFF. The DNA for the CDR3 is TGCGCCAGCAGCTTGCCGGGAATGAACACTGAAGCTTTCTTT. The entire variable domain, with the rest obtained from reference TRBV5-1 and TRBJ1-1, is as follows: KAGVTQTPRYLIKTRGQQVTLSCSPISGHRSVSWYQQTPGQGLQFLFEYFSETQRNKGNFPGRFSGRQFSNSRSEMNVSTLELGDSALYLCASSLPGMNTEAFFGQGTRLTVV.

The chain carries TRBV23-1 and TRBJ1-5; possible D gene TRBD1, 6 bases. TRBV23-1 belongs to the ORF category, with a function that is uncertain. This CDR3 has 15 residues. Trimming stripped 3 bases from V and 5 bases from J, with 14 bases between. The CDR3, as DNA: TGCGCCAGCAGTCACGCGGGGGCGGCGGATCAGCCCCAGCATTTT. Translation: CASSHAGAADQPQHF.

The chain is built from TRBV18 and TRBJ1-1; D is perhaps TRBD1 (6 bases). Between the trimmed V and J ends, which lost 3 bases and 6 bases, there was a span of 11 bases. Germline V gene sequence: CDR1 KGHSH, CDR2 LQKENI. The CDR3 contains 13 residues. DNA of the CDR3: TGTGCCAGCTCACCTCTTCGGACAGCTGAAGCTTTCTTT. Translating it yields CASSPLRTAEAFF.

CDR3 DNA: TGCGCCAGCACCGACTCCTTAAATGGGGAGCAGTACTTC. Encoded protein: CASTDSLNGEQYF. V and J are TRBV10-1 and TRBJ2-7; unclear D gene. The CDR3 has 13 residues. V dropped 7 bases and J dropped 7 bases, with 17 bases sitting between them. In germline, CDR1 is WNHNN, CDR2 SYGVQD (reference sequence).

The chain links TRBV7-9 to TRBJ2-3, with a possible D match to TRBD2 (6 bases). CDR3 length: 16 amino acids. The V gene's germline CDR1 is SEHNR and CDR2 FQNEAQ (reference sequence). Trimming took off 3 bases at V and 1 base at J, with 14 bases between the two ends. CDR3 residues: CASSLPMSGGTDTQYF. Written as DNA, the CDR3 is TGTGCCAGCAGCTTGCCTATGTCGGGAGGCACAGATACGCAGTATTTT.

The gene calls are TRBV5-8 and TRBJ2-5; 8 positions agree with TRBD1. Germline V gene lookup returns CDR1 SGHTS and CDR2 YDEGEE. After removal of 0 bases from V and 2 bases from J, the junction contained 3 bases not matched to a gene. The CDR3 is 15 residues long. The CDR3 loop reads CASSLADRAQETQYF. The CDR3 bases are TGTGCCAGCAGCTTGGCGGACAGGGCACAAGAGACCCAGTACTTC.

The chain recombines TRBV27 with TRBJ1-6; TRBD1 is a possible D gene (6 bases). The V gene's germline CDR1 is MNHEY and CDR2 SMNVEV (reference sequence). This CDR3 spans 17 amino acids. V dropped 1 base and J dropped 6 bases, with 16 bases sitting between them. CDR3 in amino acids: CASSLFQGMGTNSPLHF. The CDR3 coding sequence is TGTGCCAGCAGTTTATTTCAGGGGATGGGGACTAATTCACCCCTCCACTTT.

The rearrangement links TRBV5-1 to TRBJ1-2; the D is unclear. Trimming shortened V by 6 bases and J by 4 bases, and 13 bases separated the two germline ends. The CDR3 runs 13 residues. The germline gives CDR1 SGHRS, CDR2 YFSETQ. CDR3 nucleotide sequence: TGCGCCAGCAAAGCGACCGGGTTCTATGGCTACACCTTC. It yields the protein CASKATGFYGYTF.

To note about this clone: One end of the junction does not line up with germline, which may come from a read error. This sequence joins TRBV19 and TRBJ2-1; the match to TRBD1 covers 12 bases. The CDR3 contains 16 residues. Germline V CDR1 and CDR2: LNHDA, SQIVND (reference sequence). DNA for the CDR3: TGTGCCAGTAGGATAGGTCCGGGACAGGGGGCAAATGAGCAGTTCTTC. This encodes CASRIGPGQGANEQFF.

The genes are TRBV11-3 and TRBJ2-3, with 8 bases fitting TRBD1. With V trimmed by 5 bases and J by 6 bases, 7 bases remained unmatched. CDR1 is SGHNT, CDR2 YENEEA, per germline. The CDR3 consists of 14 residues. The CDR3 is CASSNGQGWDTQYF. DNA of the CDR3: TGTGCCAGCAGCAACGGACAGGGCTGGGATACGCAGTATTTT.

Only one count was recorded for this clone. This rearrangement joins TRBV9 to TRBJ1-2; D possibly corresponds to TRBD1 (5 bases). The germline V gene has CDR1 SGDLS and CDR2 YYNGEE. This CDR3 contains 16 residues. Trimming took 0 bases from V and 5 from J, leaving 17 bases between them. The CDR3 spells CASSVGEGLGRYGYTF. The CDR3 region has the DNA TGTGCCAGCAGCGTAGGGGAGGGGCTGGGCCGATATGGCTACACCTTC.

The V and J genes are TRBV18 and TRBJ1-4; D is possibly TRBD1 (6 bases). Germline V gives CDR1 KGHSH, CDR2 LQKENI. The CDR3 extends over 17 amino acids. Trimming left V 1 base short and J 8 bases short, with 20 bases between. Written as DNA, the CDR3 is TGTGCCAGCTCACCACGGGACGCCGCAGGGGTAGGGGAAAAACTGTTTTTT. It encodes CASSPRDAAGVGEKLFF.

This rearrangement joins TRBV5-1 to TRBJ2-6; D ambiguous. This CDR3 has 16 residues. CDR1 is SGHRS and CDR2 is YFSETQ in the germline V gene. With 6 bases removed from V and 2 bases from J, the gap between germline ends came to 15 bases. The CDR3 sequence: CASNTGVFAGANVLTF. Written as DNA, the CDR3 is TGCGCCAGCAATACGGGTGTATTCGCTGGGGCCAACGTCCTGACTTTC.